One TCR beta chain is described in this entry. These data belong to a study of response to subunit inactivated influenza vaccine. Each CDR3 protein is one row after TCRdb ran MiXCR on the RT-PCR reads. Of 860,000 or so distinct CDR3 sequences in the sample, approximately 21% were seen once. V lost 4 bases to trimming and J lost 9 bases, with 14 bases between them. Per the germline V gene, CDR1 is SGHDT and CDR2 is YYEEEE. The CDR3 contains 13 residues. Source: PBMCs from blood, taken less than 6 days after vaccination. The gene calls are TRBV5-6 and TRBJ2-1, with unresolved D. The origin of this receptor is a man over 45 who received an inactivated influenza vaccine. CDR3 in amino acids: CASSATMYGEQFF. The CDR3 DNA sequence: TGTGCCAGCAGCGCCACAATGTATGGTGAGCAGTTCTTC.